The entry below describes one T cell receptor (beta chain). This clonotype was recorded at least ten times. Its antigen is currently not known. No quality values exist for individual bases; no much larger clone is one base distant. This specimen's treatment or condition label, per the study, means: PENTA 11 planned treatment interruption arm or continuous ART arm. The participants were children from the United Kingdom between 2 and 15 years old who had been on ART with at least three drugs for 24 weeks or longer. Cryopreserved PBMCs with at least 5 million viable cells were required; a few candidate patients were excluded for low viable PBMC yield. Naive CD4+ CD45RA+ CD45RO- T cells were FACS-sorted from thawed PBMCs on a FACSAria III cell sorter. After sorting, cells were fixed, and RNA was extracted with the RNeasy FFPE kit and then with the RNeasy Micro kit. The CDR3, cysteine through phenylalanine, is 14 amino acids long. Only the CDR3 portion is preserved as DNA: 42 bases, with reading frame beginning at the first base. V loses 5 bases of germline sequence and J loses 10 bases, and the interval between the two ends is 18 bases. Per the germline V gene, MDHEN is the CDR1 and SYDVKM is the CDR2.

This entry is derived from a study of HIV-infected children after antiretroviral therapy interruption (dated by TCRdb to the late 2010s). Study-level background: Eight children were included: four on planned treatment interruption and four on continuous treatment, all with CD4+ count above 500 and viral load below 50 copies/ml. The interruption group had a median age of around 9.1 years, compared with approximately 8 years in the continuous treatment group. Most participating children had recorded exposure to EBV and CMV. In the interruption arm, samples were obtained at week 0, week 12, end of interruption (week 24 or 48), and about 3 years after study end. In the continuous-treatment arm, samples from corresponding weeks 0, 48 and 150 were analyzed. TCR repertoires were compared between children on planned treatment interruption and children on continuous antiretroviral treatment, alongside thymic output measurements. The study at large found these results: The naive CD4+ Gini coefficient rose by the end of treatment interruption, suggesting clonal expansion, and returned to baseline by 3 years. The low number of patients is a limitation and the data should be interpreted with caution. Minor non-naive CD45RA+ populations, such as EMRA or stem memory cells, might be present among the sorted CD45RA+ naive cells. In naive CD4+ repertoires of PTI patients, reduced CDR3 sharing between time points was observed after interruption began, whereas many sequences were found to be shared between end of interruption and 3 years later.

The method was 3' RACE. TCR libraries were constructed from RNA with a 3' RACE protocol that used unique molecular identifiers to correct for PCR amplification bias. Amplicon libraries were pooled in groups of up to 12 and sequenced on an Illumina MiSeq using v2 2x250 paired-end chemistry. The original methods were these. Reads were processed with Decombinator to assign V and J genes and CDR3, with barcode-based error and PCR bias correction. Repertoires were subsampled to equal depth before Gini coefficient calculation using the R ineq package. GLIPH, Hamming distance and a shared triplet metric were used to assess CDR3 similarity. TCRdb took the public reads, trimmed them with fastp at Q25, ran MiXCR for clone calling and kept in-frame beta chains. Entries are consolidated by CDR3 protein sequence, retaining the most common genes and DNA. These V and J calls are TCRdb output, not the study's own analysis. For this sample there are 70,000 to 90,000 distinct CDR3 sequences; roughly 6.4% appear just once. Approximately 1.2% of the sample lies in the top ten.

The chain employs TRBV28 and TRBJ2-1; 5 matching bases give a weak D call of TRBD1. The sequencing used CD45RA+ CD4+ T cells from PBMCs, pooled from several time points, collected from a donor given antiretroviral therapy, either interrupted or continuous. The cell subset or site tag for this specimen amounts to: naive CD4+ CD45RA+ CD45RO- T cells. The TCR comes from a pool of human donors with HIV. The base sequence is TGTGCCAGCAGTCCCCCCAGGGAATGGCCGGAGCAGTTCTTC. This gives the protein CASSPPREWPEQFF.